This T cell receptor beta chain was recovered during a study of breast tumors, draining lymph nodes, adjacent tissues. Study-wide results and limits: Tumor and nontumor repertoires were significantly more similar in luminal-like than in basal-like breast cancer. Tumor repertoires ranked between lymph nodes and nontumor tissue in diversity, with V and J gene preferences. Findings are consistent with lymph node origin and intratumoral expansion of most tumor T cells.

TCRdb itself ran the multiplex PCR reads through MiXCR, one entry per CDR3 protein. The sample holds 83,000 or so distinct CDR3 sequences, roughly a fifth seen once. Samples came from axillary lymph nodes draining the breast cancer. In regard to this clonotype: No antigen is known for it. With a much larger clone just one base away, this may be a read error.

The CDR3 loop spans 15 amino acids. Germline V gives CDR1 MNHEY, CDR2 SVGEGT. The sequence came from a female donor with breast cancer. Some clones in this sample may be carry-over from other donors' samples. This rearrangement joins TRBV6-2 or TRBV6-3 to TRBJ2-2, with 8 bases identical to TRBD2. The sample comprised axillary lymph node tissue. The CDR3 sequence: CASSYGAGVGGELLF. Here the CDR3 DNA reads TGTGCCAGCAGTTACGGAGCGGGAGTTGGCGGGGAGCTGCTTTTT.